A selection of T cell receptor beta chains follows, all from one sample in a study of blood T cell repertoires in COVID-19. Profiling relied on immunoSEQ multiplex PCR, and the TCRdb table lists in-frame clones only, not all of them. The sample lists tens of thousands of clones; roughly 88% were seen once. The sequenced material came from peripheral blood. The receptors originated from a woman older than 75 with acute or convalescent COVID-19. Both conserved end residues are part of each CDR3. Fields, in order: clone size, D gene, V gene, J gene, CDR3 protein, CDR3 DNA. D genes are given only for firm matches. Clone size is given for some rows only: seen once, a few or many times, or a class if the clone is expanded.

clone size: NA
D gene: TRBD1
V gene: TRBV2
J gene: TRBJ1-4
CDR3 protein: CASSKSRQGGEKLFF
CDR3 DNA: TGTGCCAGCAGTAAAAGCCGACAGGGAGGTGAAAAACTGTTTTTT

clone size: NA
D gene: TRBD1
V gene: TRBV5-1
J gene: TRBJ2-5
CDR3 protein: CASSLAGTGGSKGSQETQYF
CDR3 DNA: TGCGCCAGCAGCTTGGCCGGGACAGGGGGCTCGAAGGGATCCCAAGAGACCCAGTACTTC

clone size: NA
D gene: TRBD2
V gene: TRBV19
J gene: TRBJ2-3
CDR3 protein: CASSHDSGTDTQYF
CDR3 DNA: TGTGCCAGTAGTCATGATAGCGGGACAGATACGCAGTATTTT

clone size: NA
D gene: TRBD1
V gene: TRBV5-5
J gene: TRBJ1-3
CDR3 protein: CASSPGTGTGNTIYF
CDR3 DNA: TGTGCCAGCAGTCCTGGGACAGGAACTGGAAACACCATATATTTT

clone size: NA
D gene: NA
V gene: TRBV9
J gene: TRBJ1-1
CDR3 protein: CASSAQGTRNTEAFF
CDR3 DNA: TGTGCCAGCAGCGCTCAGGGGACAAGGAACACTGAAGCTTTCTTT

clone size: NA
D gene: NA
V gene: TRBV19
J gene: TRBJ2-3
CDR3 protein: CASSARGNQVGPDTQYF
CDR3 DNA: TGTGCCAGTAGTGCCAGGGGTAACCAGGTCGGGCCAGATACGCAGTATTTT

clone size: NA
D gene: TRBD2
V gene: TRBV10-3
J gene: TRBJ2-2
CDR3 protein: CAIRAGLAGVAGELFF
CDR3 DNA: TGTGCCATCAGGGCGGGACTAGCGGGAGTCGCCGGGGAGCTGTTTTTT

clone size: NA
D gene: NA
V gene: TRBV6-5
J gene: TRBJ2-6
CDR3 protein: CASRAVPSGANVLTF
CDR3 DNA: TGTGCCAGCAGGGCGGTCCCCTCTGGGGCCAACGTCCTGACTTTC

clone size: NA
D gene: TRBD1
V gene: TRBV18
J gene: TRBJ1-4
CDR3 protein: CASCDRVNEKLFF
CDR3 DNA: TGTGCCAGCTGCGACAGGGTTAATGAAAAACTGTTTTTT

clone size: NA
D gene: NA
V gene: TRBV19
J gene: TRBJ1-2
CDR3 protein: CASSIDPGAGYTF
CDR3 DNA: TGTGCCAGTAGTATAGATCCAGGGGCTGGCTACACCTTC

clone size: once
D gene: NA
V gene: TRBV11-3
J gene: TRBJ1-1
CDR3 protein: CASSLRSSEAFF
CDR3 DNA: TGTGCCAGCAGCCTCAGGTCGTCGGAAGCTTTCTTT

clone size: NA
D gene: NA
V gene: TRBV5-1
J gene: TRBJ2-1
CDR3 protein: CASSLDVGGYNEQFF
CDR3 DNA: TGCGCCAGCAGCTTGGATGTCGGGGGTTACAATGAGCAGTTCTTC

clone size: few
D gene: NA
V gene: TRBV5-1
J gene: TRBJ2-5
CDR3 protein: CASSLSGGKETQYF
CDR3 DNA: TGCGCCAGCAGCTTGAGCGGCGGTAAAGAGACCCAGTACTTC

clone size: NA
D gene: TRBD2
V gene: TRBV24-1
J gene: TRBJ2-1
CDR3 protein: CATEDPGLAGTNEQFF
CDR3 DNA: TGTGCCACAGAGGATCCGGGACTAGCGGGCACCAATGAGCAGTTCTTC